This T cell receptor (beta chain) was captured in a study of shared clonotypes between healthy human individuals (dated by TCRdb to the early 2020s). Study-wide context: Three men and a couple of women, aged 18 to 49 years, made up the cohort. For each donor, three plates each were used for CD4 naive and CD4 memory, two plates were used for CD8 naive, and one plate was used for CD8 memory. Blood TCR repertoires of about five healthy adults were deeply sequenced to estimate repertoire size and the extent of clonotype sharing between individuals. To increase sequencing depth and limit assay-specific biases, TCR repertoire library preparation and sequencing were carried out by different laboratories using diverse techniques. Per donor, leukapheresis produced somewhere between about 0.9 and 9 billion PBMCs. Broader findings and caveats from the paper: Larger estimated clonotype richness was generally found for naive subsets than for memory subsets. Sharing across a few donors was observed for around 4.8% of naive CD4, 3% to 3.5% of naive CD8, about 2.3% of memory CD4, and roughly 0.4% of memory CD8 clonotypes. Higher generation probabilities were observed for clonotypes shared by all four sorted-subset donors than for non-shared clonotypes. Rarefaction of sorted-subset datasets indicated incomplete sequencing despite the large sequencing depth. Pairwise subsampling indicated that sequencing depth was expected to affect the degree of clonotype sharing among donors. The small number of donors limited the genetic and exposure-history diversity represented. Sampling was restricted to blood, and TCR repertoires in tissue are likely to differ from TCR repertoires in blood.

In the case of this clone: Its binding antigen is unknown. No much larger clone exists at a distance of one base, and base qualities are not known.

The donors were healthy, HIV-negative adults with no recently reported acute infections or vaccinations. Every donor was a Caucasian adult residing in Nashville, Tennessee, USA. CD4+ T cells were enriched by magnetic negative selection; naive cells were then positively selected on CD45RA, and the negative fraction formed the memory subset. After blood collection by leukapheresis, PBMCs were isolated using Ficoll-Histopaque density gradient centrifugation and then cryopreserved in the vapor phase of liquid nitrogen. Analytical flow cytometry was used to check the purity and quantity of every magnetically sorted T cell population. Genomic DNA was isolated from each sorted fraction and quantified by UV absorbance on a Nanodrop 2000c. TCR CDR3 regions were amplified from genomic DNA by multiplex PCR using the deep immunoSEQ assay. Extracted genomic DNA from each cell subset was spread evenly across all wells of several immunoSEQ 96-well plates, with each plate serving as a replicate. For sorted subsets, each replicate PCR was loaded with approximately 200 ng genomic DNA, equivalent to 25,000 to 30,000 T cell genomes. Purified libraries were measured with a Qubit 3.0 fluorometer, size-checked on a Bioanalyzer 2100, and measured again with the KAPA Library Quantification kit. Each immunoSEQ 96-well plate was sequenced on its own single-read 150-cycle Illumina NextSeq 550 flow cell. Regarding the original processing steps: Because the immunoSEQ output included only junctional sequences and no quality scores, the filtering could not be the same as the filtering used for full-length reads. Sequences were annotated with PyIR, a Python wrapper for IgBLAST v1.9, and V/J genes and CDR3 were assigned using IMGT germline references. Reads with weak V/J assignments (E-value above 1e-6), missing CDR3, stop codons, out-of-frame junctions, or ambiguous translated residues were removed. A V3J clonotype was defined by an identical inferred V gene, J gene, and CDR3 amino acid sequence. Percentage overlap between repertoires was calculated by dividing the number of shared unique clonotypes by the size of the smaller repertoire. Richness of each repertoire was evaluated using RTK rarefaction, the Chao1 estimator, and Recon v2.1 estimates of unobserved clonotypes. Generation probabilities were computed with OLGA for all TCRbeta clonotypes obtained by the gDNA method from several donors. Entries here come from immuneACCESS through TCRdb and include only in-frame sequences with V and J called. Some clones fail to appear in such tables; in the studies checked, an unresolved V gene covers under half of the shortfall, and the cause of the remainder is unknown. V and J calls plus clone size are reproduced from that table; the DNA served to infer D and trimming. Here the sample has approximately 1.5 million clones; approximately 98.5% occur a single time. 0.36% of the sample comes from the top ten.

The material sequenced was naive CD4+ T cells sorted from blood. The sample's cell subset or site, from its label and the paper: CD45RA+ positively selected. The sequence was collected from a man aged 25 to 45 in good health.

The CDR3 sequence is CASSQGDRLHYGYTF. The nucleotides read TGCGCCAGCAGCCAAGGCGACAGGCTCCACTATGGCTACACCTTC. Recombination joined TRBV4-1 with TRBJ1-2; possibly the D gene is TRBD1, per 6 matching bases. The CDR3 runs 15 amino acids, cysteine and phenylalanine included. Only the CDR3 region is kept as DNA, spanning 45 bases read in frame from base 1. V loses 1 base, J loses 3 bases, and the germline ends lie 12 bases apart. CDR1 and CDR2 are read off the germline V gene as MGHRA and YSYEKL.